Listed here are 10 T cell receptor beta chains from one sample, sequenced in a study of identical twins. Via MiXCR, TCRdb re-called the 5' RACE reads, giving one row per CDR3 protein. Among a few hundred thousand distinct CDR3 sequences listed, around 8.8% were seen once. The same data also contributed to another study, on yellow fever vaccine responses in identical twins.

The sequenced material came from CD8+ T cells sorted from blood. The receptors derive from a woman between 18 and 30 years old in good health.

This chain connects TRBV20-1 to TRBJ2-7; 9 bases are shared with TRBD2. This CDR3 has 15 residues. CDR1 is DFQATT, CDR2 SNEGSKA, per germline (reference sequence). J was trimmed by 3 bases and V by 0 bases; bases with no gene match: 6. CDR3 in DNA: TGCAGTGCTAGAGATATGGCGGGGGGGTTCTACGAGCAGTACTTC. Translating gives CSARDMAGGFYEQYF.

This clonotype was seen ten or more times. The chain couples TRBV15 to TRBJ2-7; 8 bases are a match to TRBD1. With 5 bases clipped from V and 0 bases from J, the junction kept 9 bases outside the gene matches. CDR3 length: 16 amino acids. Looked up from germline, CDR1 is LNHNV and CDR2 is YYDKDF (reference sequence). The CDR3 DNA is TGTGCCACCAGCCGGTCAGGGGGCTTAAGCTCCTACGAGCAGTACTTC. Protein product: CATSRSGGLSSYEQYF.

The chain combines TRBV7-8 with TRBJ2-5; D may be TRBD2 (5 bases). The CDR3 totals 12 residues. CDR1 and CDR2 (germline): SGHVS, FQNEAQ. V was pared by 5 bases and J by 5 bases, with 9 bases between. The CDR3 coding sequence is TGTGCCAGCAGCAGAGGGATGGAGACCCAGTACTTC. This codes for CASSRGMETQYF.

This clonotype came up many times. The V gene is TRBV7-2, the J gene TRBJ2-3; 7 nucleotides align to TRBD2. The CDR3 length is 16 residues. Trimming removed 2 bases from V and 5 bases from J; junction bases left unmatched: 10. Looked up from germline, CDR1 is SGHTA and CDR2 is FQGNSA. This chain's CDR3 is CASSLFEGGPLDTQYF. The CDR3 nucleotides read TGTGCCAGCAGCTTATTCGAGGGAGGGCCGTTAGATACGCAGTATTTT.

This clonotype was counted ten times or more. This chain links TRBV29-1 with TRBJ1-5; D is possibly TRBD1 (5 bases). The CDR3 has 12 residues. Germline CDR1 is SQVTM and CDR2 is ANQGSEA. Between the trimmed V and J ends, which lost 4 bases and 6 bases, there was a span of 10 bases. The CDR3 bases are TGCAGCGTTGGGAGGGACGGTCAGCCCCAGCATTTT. It is translated as CSVGRDGQPQHF.

This sequence joins TRBV7-9 and TRBJ2-5, with 9 bases fitting TRBD2. The CDR3 has 15 amino acids. V lost 3 bases and J lost 5; bases outside the gene matches: 7. Looked up from germline, CDR1 is SEHNR and CDR2 is FQNEAQ (reference sequence). This CDR3 is CASSFPTSGMETQYF. The CDR3 nucleotides read TGTGCCAGCAGCTTTCCGACTAGCGGTATGGAGACCCAGTACTTC.

This clonotype was recorded at least ten times. The J gene is TRBJ2-3, the V gene TRBV29-1, with 7 bases matching TRBD1. The germline gives CDR1 SQVTM, CDR2 ANQGSEA. This CDR3 spans 12 amino acids. V lost 8 bases and J lost 14; bases outside the gene matches: 16. The CDR3 sequence: CSTTSGQLQSYF. The CDR3 bases are TGCAGCACTACTTCGGGACAGCTCCAGTCGTATTTT.

This sequence joins TRBV6-6 and TRBJ2-7, with D unresolved. The CDR3 consists of 12 residues. Deletions cut 0 bases from V and 6 bases from J, with 6 bases between. In germline, CDR1 is MNHNY, CDR2 SVGAGI (reference sequence). This CDR3 reads CASSYSDGEQYF. The DNA for the CDR3 is TGTGCCAGCAGTTACTCTGATGGCGAGCAGTACTTC.

CDR3 nucleotide sequence: TGTGCCAGCAGCGATGACTACTTTCGGGCCTACGAGCAGTACTTC. Translating it yields CASSDDYFRAYEQYF. The rearrangement joins TRBV11-2 to TRBJ2-7, with D maybe TRBD2 (5 bases). CDR3 length: 15 residues. The germline gives CDR1 SGHAT, CDR2 FQNNGV. Trimming pared 5 bases from V and 2 bases from J, leaving 16 bases between.

The chain joins TRBV7-2 to TRBJ2-1; D may be TRBD1 or TRBD2 (5 bases each). The CDR3 has 13 amino acids. The germline V gene has CDR1 SGHTA and CDR2 FQGNSA. Trimming cost V 4 bases and J 11 bases, with 15 bases left between them. The CDR3 sequence is CASSSYPGTQQFF. For the CDR3, the DNA is TGTGCCAGCAGCTCCTACCCCGGGACCCAGCAGTTCTTC.